The 23 T cell receptor beta chains below were found in one sample sequenced in a study of post-analysis software for immune sequencing data. Findings and caveats of the study: A handful of TRBV segments were significantly more frequent in patients than in controls. TRBV5-6, TRBV5-1 and TRBV20-1 were among these segments.

These receptors are not linked to any known antigen. Built from TCR beta cDNA, the libraries had unique molecular identifiers in them. TCRdb analysed the PCR reads with MiXCR anew, one entry per CDR3 protein. The sample has hundreds of thousands of distinct CDR3 sequences; roughly 47% are singletons. Sequencing was carried out using blood. These receptors all stem from a girl aged 5-17 years with multiple sclerosis.

This clonotype was detected only a few times. The chain employs TRBV29-1 and TRBJ2-3; D not resolved. Trimming cost V 3 bases and J 11 bases, with 9 bases left between them. CDR3 size: 10 residues. In germline, CDR1 is SQVTM, CDR2 ANQGSEA. The CDR3, as DNA: TGCAGCGTTGAGTTACCCGAGCAGTATTTT. As protein: CSVELPEQYF.

This clonotype has more than one count but fewer than ten. The V and J genes are TRBV20-1 and TRBJ2-1; possibly TRBD2 for D (6 bases). This CDR3 spans 13 amino acids. Trimming pared 5 bases from V and 7 bases from J, leaving 15 bases between. Germline values: CDR1 DFQATT, CDR2 SNEGSKA (reference sequence). Here the CDR3 DNA reads TGCAGTGCTCCCCGACTAGATATGAATGAGCAGTTCTTC. It specifies CSAPRLDMNEQFF.

The chain joins TRBV20-1 to TRBJ2-1; D is possibly TRBD2 (5 bases). Per germline, CDR1 DFQATT and CDR2 SNEGSKA (reference sequence). With 3 bases removed from V and 1 base from J, the gap between germline ends came to 16 bases. The CDR3 sequence is 16 residues long. The CDR3 DNA follows: TGCAGTGCTAGTAGCCCGGCCCCGGGGTCCTACAATGAGCAGTTCTTC. It encodes CSASSPAPGSYNEQFF.

V is TRBV2 and J is TRBJ1-5; the D gene is possibly TRBD1 (6 bases). The V gene's germline CDR1 is SNHLY and CDR2 FYNNEI. This CDR3 comprises 16 residues. The V end lost 4 bases, the J end lost 1 base, and 14 bases lay between the germline ends. The chain's CDR3 is CASSGAGGESNQPQHF. The CDR3 DNA follows: TGTGCCAGCAGTGGTGCGGGGGGCGAAAGCAATCAGCCCCAGCATTTT.

This clonotype was observed a handful of times. The rearrangement joins TRBV5-5 to TRBJ2-3; TRBD2 might be the D (6 bases). Trimming took off 0 bases at V and 4 bases at J, with 18 bases between the two ends. The CDR3 contains 17 residues. Germline-derived CDR1 and CDR2 are SGHKS and YYEKEE (reference sequence). The CDR3 DNA follows: TGTGCCAGCAGCTTGGAATTCGCCCCCTGGGGGGCAGATACGCAGTATTTT. Translated, it gives CASSLEFAPWGADTQYF.

There are a few counts of this clonotype. This rearrangement joins TRBV29-1 to TRBJ2-6; TRBD1 aligns across 12 bases. V was pared by 0 bases and J by 4 bases, with 4 bases of the junction left unmatched. The germline CDR1 and CDR2 sequences are SQVTM and ANQGSEA. This CDR3 contains 17 residues. CDR3 bases: TGCAGCGTTGAAGACCGGGACAGGGGGCGAGGGGCCAACGTCCTGACTTTC. Translating gives CSVEDRDRGRGANVLTF.

This clonotype has only a few counts. V is TRBV4-1 and J is TRBJ1-1, with TRBD1 matching over 10 bases. The CDR3 loop spans 15 amino acids. The ends lost 4 bases at V and 4 bases at J; junction bases unmatched: 6. Germline CDR1 reads MGHRA; CDR2 reads YSYEKL. DNA of the CDR3: TGCGCCAGCAGCCCGGGACAGGGGCCGAGCACTGAAGCTTTCTTT. Residues: CASSPGQGPSTEAFF.

The CDR3 nucleotides are TGTGCCAGCAGCCAAGCCCCAGGACAGGGTTCCTACAATGAGCAGTTCTTC. Its translation: CASSQAPGQGSYNEQFF. The V gene is TRBV4-2, the J gene TRBJ2-1; the match to TRBD1 covers 8 bases. CDR3 length: 17 amino acids. CDR1 and CDR2 from the germline V gene are LGHNA and YNFKEQ. V was clipped by 1 base and J by 1 base; unmatched bases: 6.

The J gene is TRBJ1-2, the V gene TRBV9; D not resolved. Germline V gene sequence: CDR1 SGDLS, CDR2 YYNGEE. The CDR3 has 18 amino acids. Trimming removed 0 bases from V and 5 bases from J, with 23 bases in between. Here the CDR3 DNA reads TGTGCCAGCAGCGTAGGAATTGGGCAGTCCCCAGGTACTTATGGCTACACCTTC. Translated: CASSVGIGQSPGTYGYTF.

This chain joins TRBV4-1 and TRBJ2-7, with TRBD2 identical over 12 bases. In germline, CDR1 is MGHRA, CDR2 YSYEKL. V was pared by 4 bases and J by 5 bases, with 6 bases of the junction left unmatched. The CDR3 has 15 amino acids. CDR3 region: CASSPEGLAGHEQYF. The CDR3 nucleotides read TGCGCCAGCAGCCCCGAGGGACTAGCGGGCCACGAGCAGTACTTC.

The chain is built from TRBV4-1 and TRBJ1-4, with a possible D match to TRBD1 (5 bases). Germline V lookup: CDR1 MGHRA, CDR2 YSYEKL. V was pared by 4 bases and J by 0 bases, with 18 bases between. The CDR3 runs to 18 residues. CDR3 protein: CASSRPLQGVATNEKLFF. In DNA, the CDR3 is TGCGCCAGCAGCCGGCCTTTGCAGGGAGTGGCAACTAATGAAAAACTGTTTTTT.

This clonotype was seen more than once but under ten times. The J gene is TRBJ2-7, the V gene TRBV11-2; D tentatively reads TRBD1 or TRBD2 (5 bases each). The V end was cut by 1 base, the J end by 2 bases, with 9 bases between. The V gene's germline CDR1 is SGHAT and CDR2 FQNNGV. The CDR3 has 14 amino acids. CDR3 loop: CASSLGDGPYEQYF. The CDR3 bases are TGTGCCAGCAGCTTAGGGGACGGACCCTACGAGCAGTACTTC.

The V gene is TRBV5-1, the J gene TRBJ2-1; 10 nucleotides align to TRBD2. Trimming took 7 bases from V and 4 from J; bases not matched to a gene: 8. This CDR3 is built from 15 residues. The germline V gene has CDR1 SGHRS and CDR2 YFSETQ. The CDR3 is CASETSGGEYNEQFF. CDR3 DNA sequence: TGCGCCAGCGAAACGAGCGGGGGGGAGTACAATGAGCAGTTCTTC.

The CDR3 DNA follows: TGTGCCAGCAGCTTGGCGGCCGGGGACTATGGCTACACCTTC. Translation gives CASSLAAGDYGYTF. V gene TRBV5-5 combines with J gene TRBJ1-2; the D is unclear. The CDR3 has 14 residues. The germline CDR1 and CDR2 sequences are SGHKS and YYEKEE (reference sequence). Trimming pared 0 bases from V and 3 bases from J, leaving 9 bases between.

This rearrangement joins TRBV20-1 to TRBJ2-3, with a tentative D call TRBD1 (5 bases). Germline V gene lookup returns CDR1 DFQATT and CDR2 SNEGSKA (reference sequence). This CDR3 contains 12 residues. Deletions cut 2 bases from V and 4 bases from J, with 7 bases between. In DNA, the CDR3 is TGCAGTGCTAGACAGGGTCCAGATACGCAGTATTTT. The encoded protein is CSARQGPDTQYF.

The gene calls are TRBV7-2 and TRBJ2-7; 7 bases match TRBD1. V lost 1 base to trimming and J lost 5 bases; unmatched junction nucleotides: 5. The CDR3 is 14 amino acids. Germline V gene sequence: CDR1 SGHTA, CDR2 FQGNSA. The CDR3 sequence: CASSLGGQGDEQYF. The CDR3 DNA reads TGTGCCAGCAGCTTAGGGGGTCAGGGGGACGAGCAGTACTTC.

This clonotype was counted between two and nine times. The chain uses TRBV12-3 or TRBV12-4 and TRBJ2-1; 7 nucleotides agree with TRBD2. V lost 5 bases and J lost 4; bases outside the gene matches: 8. This CDR3 comprises 15 residues. The CDR3 DNA reads TGTGCCAGCAGTCCGAGACTAGCACCTTACAATGAGCAGTTCTTC. It codes for CASSPRLAPYNEQFF.

The chain carries TRBV5-1 and TRBJ2-1; tentative D call: TRBD1 (6 bases). This CDR3 contains 15 residues. CDR1 is SGHRS and CDR2 is YFSETQ in the germline V gene. Trimming cost V 7 bases and J 10 bases, with 24 bases left between them. The CDR3 nucleotides read TGCGCCAGCCGTACCAAACAGGGAAGCGGCGGAGAGCAGTTCTTC. Its protein is CASRTKQGSGGEQFF.

The chain is built from TRBV5-5 and TRBJ1-2; tentatively, D is TRBD1 (6 bases). Per the germline V gene, CDR1 is SGHKS and CDR2 is YYEKEE (reference sequence). V was pared by 4 bases and J by 8 bases, with 15 bases between. The CDR3 runs 13 residues. Here the CDR3 reads CASSPGWGGGYTF. For the CDR3, the DNA is TGTGCCAGCAGCCCCGGCTGGGGGGGCGGCTACACCTTC.

The chain uses TRBV6-6 and TRBJ2-7; tentatively, D is TRBD1 (5 bases). Germline lookup yields CDR1 MNHNY and CDR2 SVGAGI (reference sequence). The CDR3 is 13 residues long. V gave up 7 bases and J gave up 4 bases, with 14 bases separating them. CDR3 sequence (DNA): TGTGCCAGCACTCAGACAGCCCGGTACGAGCAGTACTTC. Translation gives CASTQTARYEQYF.

This clonotype was recorded a few times. The CDR3 loop reads CASSLWREIGEQYF. CDR3 DNA sequence: TGTGCCAGCAGTTTATGGCGGGAGATTGGCGAGCAGTACTTC. The chain recombines TRBV12-3 or TRBV12-4 with TRBJ2-7, with 7 bases lining up with TRBD2. This CDR3 contains 14 residues. The trim removed 2 bases at V and 6 bases at J, leaving 7 bases unmatched.

This chain links TRBV12-3 or TRBV12-4 with TRBJ2-5; the D gene is possibly TRBD1 (5 bases). Trimming stripped 4 bases from V and 7 bases from J, with 19 bases between. This CDR3 spans 15 amino acids. DNA of the CDR3: TGTGCCAGCAGTTCATCCACCGACAGACTGGGGACCCAGTACTTC. The encoded protein is CASSSSTDRLGTQYF.

The CDR3 region is CASSQGVAEAFF. The DNA for the CDR3 is TGTGCCAGCAGTCAGGGTGTCGCTGAAGCTTTCTTT. The chain couples TRBV12-3 or TRBV12-4 to TRBJ1-1, with D perhaps matching TRBD1 (5 bases). V gave up 5 bases and J gave up 6 bases, with 10 bases separating them. CDR3 length equals 12 residues.